This T cell receptor (beta chain) was found in a study of long-term antiretroviral therapy in people with HIV. The run of the v3.0 immunoSEQ assay was at survey level. A target of about 35,000-50,000 T-cell genomes per sample was set for sequencing. Generated by immunoSEQ multiplex PCR, the TCRdb table keeps only in-frame clones and is missing some. The repertoire holds fewer than 20,000 clones, with around four fifths as singletons. V was cut by 0 bases and J by 2 bases, with 7 bases left in between. The CDR3 spans 14 residues. Germline V gene lookup returns CDR1 SGHRS and CDR2 YFSETQ. Notes on this clone: Its antigen is undetermined.

General study points: ART-treated samples gained diversity yet remained below transplant donor controls. CDR3 lengths in HIV samples spanned a narrower range than controls. Collection of the blood, which took place between the mid-2000s and the late 2010s, possibly occurred under older ART regimens.

The starting material was unsorted PBMCs, obtained 0.3 years after starting antiretroviral therapy. This chain uses TRBV5-1 with TRBJ2-3, with D uncertain. This TCR was recovered from a woman aged 50 to 60 with HIV. In nucleotides, the CDR3 is TGCGCCAGCAGCTTGGTTTTTTACACAGATACGCAGTATTTT. It yields the protein CASSLVFYTDTQYF.